This T cell receptor (beta chain) was profiled in a study of blood T cell repertoires in COVID-19. Study-wide context: Donors in the United States, Italy and Spain gave samples during acute or convalescent COVID-19.

Trimming pared 2 bases from V and 5 bases from J, leaving 13 bases between. CDR1 is MNHEY, CDR2 SMNVEV, per germline (reference sequence). The CDR3 runs 16 residues. This clone was counted at least ten times. Assay used: immunoSEQ multiplex PCR; TCRdb lists only in-frame clones, some missing. The sample contains around 300,000 clones, roughly 88% of which appear only once. The material sequenced was peripheral blood. This chain connects TRBV27 to TRBJ1-6, with D possibly TRBD1 on 5 matching bases. The receptor's source is a woman in her fifties or sixties with active or convalescent COVID-19. The DNA for the CDR3 is TGTGCCAGCAGTTTAAGCCCAGGGTCCGATAATTCACCCCTCCACTTT. Translation gives CASSLSPGSDNSPLHF.